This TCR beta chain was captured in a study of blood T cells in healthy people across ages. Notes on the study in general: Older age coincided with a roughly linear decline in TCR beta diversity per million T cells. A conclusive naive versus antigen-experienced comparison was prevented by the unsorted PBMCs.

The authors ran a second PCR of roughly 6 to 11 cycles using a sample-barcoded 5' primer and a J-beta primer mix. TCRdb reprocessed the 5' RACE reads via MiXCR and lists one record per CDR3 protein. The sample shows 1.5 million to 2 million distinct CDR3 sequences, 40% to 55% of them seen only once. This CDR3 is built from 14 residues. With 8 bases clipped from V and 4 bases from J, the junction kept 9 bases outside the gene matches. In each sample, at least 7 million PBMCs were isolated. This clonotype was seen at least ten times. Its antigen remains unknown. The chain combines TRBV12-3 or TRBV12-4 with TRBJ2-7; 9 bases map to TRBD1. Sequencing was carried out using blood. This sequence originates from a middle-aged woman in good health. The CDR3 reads CASASSGTGYEQYF. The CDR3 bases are TGTGCCAGCGCGAGCTCCGGGACAGGGTACGAGCAGTACTTC.